The 11 T cell receptor beta chains reported below all come from one sample, sequenced in a study of T cells in Graves' hyperthyroidism and ophthalmopathy. Amplified TCR beta CDR3 regions derived from RNA transcripts. The primer set for the first-round RT-PCR of the TCR CDR3 was HTBI. TCRdb analysed the multiplex PCR reads with MiXCR anew, one entry per CDR3 protein. Of under 300,000 distinct CDR3 sequences listed, approximately 12% are singletons. The sequencing sample was made of blood. The source of these receptors is a woman aged 25 to 39 with Graves' hyperthyroidism that later progressed to Graves' ophthalmopathy.

In the case of this clonotype: This clone may be a read error of a much larger clone one base away. The chain joins TRBV27 to TRBJ2-4; D is ambiguous. The CDR3 totals 13 residues. V gave up 2 bases and J gave up 6 bases, with 8 bases separating them. Germline CDR1 MNHEY, CDR2 SMNVEV (reference sequence). The DNA for the CDR3 is TGTGCCAGCAGTTTAGGGGTAGTAAACATTCAGTACTTC. Translating it yields CASSLGVVNIQYF.

This clonotype was counted at least ten times. The chain recombines TRBV2 with TRBJ1-5, with 12 positions matching TRBD1. Looked up from germline, CDR1 is SNHLY and CDR2 is FYNNEI. The CDR3 runs to 18 residues. The J segment lost 4 bases and the V segment lost 5 bases, leaving 12 bases of the junction unmatched. CDR3 protein: CASSWDRGRVLGNQPQHF. The CDR3 DNA sequence: TGTGCCAGCAGTTGGGACAGGGGGCGGGTTCTCGGTAATCAGCCCCAGCATTTT.

Worth noting for this clonotype: A clone one base away is much larger, so this may be a read error. The V call is TRBV12-3 or TRBV12-4, the J call TRBJ2-7; the match to TRBD2 covers 7 bases. Unmatched junction bases numbered 15, after V lost 1 base and J lost 9 bases. The CDR3 totals 16 residues. This CDR3 reads CASSLGGGGVQNGQYF. The CDR3 DNA sequence: TGTGCCAGCAGTTTAGGGGGGGGAGGGGTTCAAAACGGGCAGTACTTC.

This clonotype was seen many times. The chain has TRBV7-9 and TRBJ2-7, with D perhaps matching TRBD2 (6 bases). The V end was cut by 4 bases, the J end by 7 bases, with 11 bases between. This CDR3 is 12 amino acids long. Germline V gene lookup returns CDR1 SEHNR and CDR2 FQNEAQ (reference sequence). CDR3 in DNA: TGTGCCAGCAGCTCGGGGGATGGAGAGCAGTACTTC. Protein sequence: CASSSGDGEQYF.

On this clonotype itself: This may be a read error, as it is one base from a much larger clone. The CDR3 does not end in the conserved phenylalanine or tryptophan, so this is likely a read error. The gene calls are TRBV6-1 and TRBJ1-2; 9 positions match TRBD1. The CDR3 loop spans 16 amino acids. V shed 6 bases and J 4 bases; nucleotides not matched to a gene: 12. Germline lookup yields CDR1 MNHNS and CDR2 SASEGT. The CDR3 sequence: CASSNPGTGRSYGYTL. DNA of the CDR3: TGTGCCAGCAGCAACCCCGGGACAGGGAGGTCCTATGGCTACACCCTC.

This clonotype was seen many times. This chain links TRBV14 with TRBJ2-3, with D possibly being TRBD1 (5 bases). The CDR3 consists of 15 residues. V was shortened by 2 bases and J by 0 bases, with 9 bases between the two germline ends. Germline V lookup: CDR1 SGHDN, CDR2 FVKESK. The CDR3 loop reads CASSQQGISTDTQYF. CDR3 bases: TGTGCCAGCAGCCAACAGGGAATAAGCACAGATACGCAGTATTTT. The complete variable domain, with remaining parts taken from reference TRBV14 and TRBJ2-3, reads EAGVTQFPSHSVIEKGQTVTLRCDPISGHDNLYWYRRVMGKEIKFLLHFVKESKQDESGMPNNRFLAERTGGTYSTLKVQPAELEDSGVYFCASSQQGISTDTQYFGPGTRLTVL.

V gene TRBV10-3 combines with J gene TRBJ2-3; D not resolved. The CDR3 runs to 8 residues. Deletions cut 10 bases from V and 4 bases from J, with 0 bases between. In germline, CDR1 is ENHRY, CDR2 SYGVKD. The CDR3 DNA reads as TGTGCCACAGATACGCAGTATTTT. It yields the protein CATDTQYF.

There are many counts of this clonotype. CDR3 DNA sequence: TGTGCCAGCAGTGAAGTTGAAAAACTGTTTTTT. Its translation: CASSEVEKLFF. This chain links TRBV2 with TRBJ1-4; D is unresolved. CDR3 size: 11 residues. Germline V gene lookup returns CDR1 SNHLY and CDR2 FYNNEI. Trimming took off 1 base at V and 7 bases at J, with 1 base between the two ends.

Worth noting for this clonotype: This may arise from a read error, as a much more abundant clone is one base away. The chain couples TRBV28 to TRBJ1-2; no reliable D call. The CDR3 is 13 amino acids. The germline V gene encodes CDR1 MDHEN and CDR2 SYDVKM. Trimming pared 5 bases from V and 7 bases from J, leaving 14 bases between. In nucleotides, the CDR3 is TGTGCCAGCAGTCCGGGAGTAGTCTTTGGCTACACCTTC. This sequence encodes CASSPGVVFGYTF.

This clonotype has a count of ten or more. This chain links TRBV5-8 with TRBJ1-1; tentatively, D is TRBD1 (5 bases). V lost 6 bases and J 4 bases, leaving 13 bases between the germline ends. The germline gives CDR1 SGHTS, CDR2 YDEGEE. The CDR3 extends over 13 amino acids. CDR3 loop: CASTRGITTEAFF. The CDR3, as DNA: TGTGCCAGCACCCGGGGCATTACCACTGAAGCTTTCTTT.

This clonotype was observed a few times. The rearrangement links TRBV7-9 to TRBJ2-7, with a tentative D call TRBD1 (7 bases). Germline values: CDR1 SEHNR, CDR2 FQNEAQ (reference sequence). V was trimmed by 8 bases and J by 3 bases, leaving 23 bases between them. The CDR3 has 16 residues. The CDR3: CASASNSGDRYYEQYF. The CDR3 DNA is TGTGCCAGCGCGTCAAACTCGGGGGACAGATACTACGAGCAGTACTTC.